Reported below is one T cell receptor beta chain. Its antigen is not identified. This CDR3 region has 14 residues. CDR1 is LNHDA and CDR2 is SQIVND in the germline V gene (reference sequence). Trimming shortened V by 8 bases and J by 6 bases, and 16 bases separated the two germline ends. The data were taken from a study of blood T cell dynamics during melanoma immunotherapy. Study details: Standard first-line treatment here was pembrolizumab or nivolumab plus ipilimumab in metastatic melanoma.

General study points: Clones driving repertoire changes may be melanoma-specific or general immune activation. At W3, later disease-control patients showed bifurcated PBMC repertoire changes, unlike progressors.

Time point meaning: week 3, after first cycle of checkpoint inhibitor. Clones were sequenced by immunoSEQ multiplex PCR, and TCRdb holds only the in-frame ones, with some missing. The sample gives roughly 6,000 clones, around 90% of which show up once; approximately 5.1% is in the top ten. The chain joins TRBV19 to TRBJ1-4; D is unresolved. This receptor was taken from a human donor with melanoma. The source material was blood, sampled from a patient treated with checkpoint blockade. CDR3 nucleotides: TGTGCCAGTCTCCGGGAGCTCAGCCATGAAAAACTGTTTTTT. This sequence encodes CASLRELSHEKLFF.